These 15 T cell receptor beta chains share one sample of origin, sequenced in a study of read filtering for tumor transcriptome and immune sequencing. This library used roughly 400 ng RNA and molecular barcoded adaptors spanning alpha/delta and beta/gamma chains. TCRdb used MiXCR to reprocess the reads, holding one entry per CDR3 protein. The sample holds 20,000 to 30,000 distinct CDR3 sequences; 20% to 25% are singletons and the top ten take 40% to 55%. Material for sequencing was a population of CD138-negative cells sorted from bone marrow. The receptors stem from a donor at least 40 years old with multiple myeloma.

This clonotype was seen repeatedly, ten times or more. V gene TRBV14 combines with J gene TRBJ2-1; D could derive from TRBD1 or TRBD2 (6 bases each). Germline CDR1 is SGHDN and CDR2 is FVKESK. V was pared by 0 bases and J by 3 bases, with 15 bases between. The CDR3 is made up of 17 amino acids. Here the CDR3 reads CASSQDVGRGLYNEQFF. The CDR3 bases are TGTGCCAGCAGCCAAGATGTAGGACGGGGGCTCTACAATGAGCAGTTCTTC.

This clonotype was seen a few times. The chain couples TRBV29-1 to TRBJ2-4; 8 nucleotides align to TRBD1. The germline gives CDR1 SQVTM, CDR2 ANQGSEA. The CDR3 sequence is 13 residues long. With 1 base clipped from V and 7 bases from J, the junction kept 3 bases outside the gene matches. The CDR3 loop is CSVEVQGGNIQYF. CDR3 DNA: TGCAGCGTTGAAGTACAGGGGGGTAACATTCAGTACTTC.

This clonotype showed up many times. This chain connects TRBV2 to TRBJ2-7, with D possibly being TRBD1 (6 bases). The CDR3 length is 13 residues. V was cut by 9 bases and J by 0 bases, with 12 bases left in between. CDR1 SNHLY and CDR2 FYNNEI come from the germline V gene. CDR3 sequence reads: CARSGTNSYEQYF. As DNA, the CDR3 is TGTGCCAGATCCGGGACAAACTCCTACGAGCAGTACTTC.

This clonotype was seen many times. The rearrangement uses TRBV27 and TRBJ1-5, with 8 bases that match TRBD1. CDR1 is MNHEY and CDR2 is SMNVEV in the germline V gene (reference sequence). This CDR3 has 13 residues. J was trimmed by 6 bases and V by 6 bases; bases with no gene match: 4. The CDR3 DNA sequence: TGTGCCAGCAGCTTCGACAGGGGTCAGCCCCAGCATTTT. Its translation is CASSFDRGQPQHF.

This clonotype appeared many times. The chain uses TRBV7-9 and TRBJ1-1; 12 positions match TRBD1. The V gene's germline CDR1 is SEHNR and CDR2 FQNEAQ (reference sequence). The length of the CDR3 is 14 residues. J was trimmed by 10 bases and V by 6 bases; bases with no gene match: 9. As DNA, the CDR3 is TGTGCCAGCAGACCCGGGACAGGGGGCAAGGGAGCTTTCTTT. It is translated as CASRPGTGGKGAFF.

In its sample, this clonotype was seen a few times. The chain recombines TRBV20-1 with TRBJ2-3; D is perhaps TRBD1 (5 bases). V lost 6 bases to trimming and J lost 1 base, with 14 bases between them. Germline CDR1 reads DFQATT; CDR2 reads SNEGSKA (reference sequence). CDR3 length equals 14 residues. Here the CDR3 DNA reads TGCAGTGCCCAATCAGGGTCCGGCACAGATACGCAGTATTTT. As protein: CSAQSGSGTDTQYF.

This clonotype has at least ten counts. The rearrangement joins TRBV19 to TRBJ2-5; D is undetermined. Germline CDR1 reads LNHDA; CDR2 reads SQIVND (reference sequence). The CDR3 consists of 12 residues. V dropped 2 bases and J dropped 5 bases, with 6 bases sitting between them. The CDR3, as DNA: TGTGCCAGTAGTATATACGGGGAGACCCAGTACTTC. This gives the protein CASSIYGETQYF.

This clonotype appeared many times. This chain connects TRBV6-1 to TRBJ2-7; 11 bases align to TRBD2. Germline CDR1 and CDR2: MNHNS and SASEGT. The trim removed 2 bases at V and 7 bases at J, leaving 10 bases unmatched. This CDR3 is built from 16 residues. CDR3 residues: CASSERVAGGPDEQYF. The DNA for the CDR3 is TGTGCCAGCAGTGAAAGGGTAGCGGGGGGGCCTGATGAGCAGTACTTC.

The chain couples TRBV6-4 to TRBJ2-1, with TRBD2 matching over 12 bases. With V trimmed by 0 bases and J by 15 bases, 9 bases remained unmatched. Germline V gene sequence: CDR1 MRHNA, CDR2 SNTAGT. The CDR3 has 15 residues. The CDR3, as DNA: TGTGCCAGCAGTGACTCGACTAGCGGGGGTGATGGGCCGTTCTTC. Its protein product is CASSDSTSGGDGPFF.

The table lists this clonotype with many counts. The rearrangement joins TRBV7-2 to TRBJ1-1, with no clear D. Trimming left V 3 bases short and J 4 bases short, with 9 bases between. The CDR3 extends over 13 amino acids. Germline-derived CDR1 and CDR2 are SGHTA and FQGNSA. The CDR3 DNA is TGTGCCAGCAGCTTTTCCCGGGGCACTGAAGCTTTCTTT. The encoded protein is CASSFSRGTEAFF.

This clonotype was counted ten times or more. The rearrangement joins TRBV2 to TRBJ1-4; D is unclear. Germline V lookup: CDR1 SNHLY, CDR2 FYNNEI. V dropped 8 bases and J dropped 4 bases, with 11 bases sitting between them. The length of the CDR3 is 13 residues. The CDR3 DNA reads as TGTGCCAGCGGTGGCACTCGTAATGAAAAACTGTTTTTT. The encoded protein is CASGGTRNEKLFF.

The chain is built from TRBV7-8 and TRBJ2-4, with D tentatively TRBD1 (6 bases). The CDR3 totals 14 residues. The V gene lost 1 base and the J gene lost 3 bases, with 7 bases spanning the gap. Germline CDR1 reads SGHVS; CDR2 reads FQNEAQ. CDR3 protein: CASSLVRGKNIQYF. DNA of the CDR3: TGTGCCAGCAGCTTAGTCAGGGGCAAAAACATTCAGTACTTC.

This clonotype was counted ten times or more. The chain employs TRBV5-1 and TRBJ2-2; D gene ambiguous. The V gene's germline CDR1 is SGHRS and CDR2 YFSETQ. The ends were cut back, 1 base at V and 6 bases at J, with 10 bases in the middle. The CDR3 is 14 amino acids. The DNA of the CDR3 is TGCGCCAGCAGCTTGACAGTCCCCTCCGGGGAGCTGTTTTTT. It translates to CASSLTVPSGELFF.

In its sample, this clonotype was seen many times. The chain recombines TRBV5-1 with TRBJ2-3; 7 bases match TRBD1. CDR1 and CDR2 (germline): SGHRS, YFSETQ. The CDR3 has 15 residues. The trim removed 3 bases at V and 2 bases at J, leaving 6 bases unmatched. DNA of the CDR3: TGCGCCAGCAGCTCGACAGGGTATTACACAGATACGCAGTATTTT. Translating it yields CASSSTGYYTDTQYF.

This clonotype was counted between two and nine times. Given a much more abundant clone one base away, this may be a read error. The genes are TRBV19 and TRBJ1-1; weak D call: TRBD1 (5 bases). The germline V and J ends were trimmed by 3 bases and 3 bases, with 8 bases remaining between them. There are 13 residues in the CDR3. Germline CDR1 is LNHDA and CDR2 is SQIVND (reference sequence). The CDR3 is CASSMGGDTEAFF. CDR3 DNA sequence: TGTGCCAGTAGTATGGGGGGAGACACTGAAGCTTTCTTT. The full variable domain, its missing parts supplied by reference TRBV19 and TRBJ1-1, is DGGITQSPKYLFRKEGQNVTLSCEQNLNHDAMYWYRQDPGQGLRLIYYSQIVNDFQKGDIAEGYSVSREKKESFPLTVTSAQKNPTAFYLCASSMGGDTEAFFGQGTRLTVV.